This record covers a single T cell receptor (beta chain). The sample is drawn from a study of blood T cell repertoires in COVID-19. Across the study: The United States, Italy and Spain were the sources of the acute and convalescent COVID-19 samples.

Clones were read by immunoSEQ multiplex PCR, and TCRdb kept only the in-frame ones, dropping some. This sample has around 300,000 clones, with roughly nine tenths found just once. A Seattle source enrolled patients during active infection and followed them longitudinally. This CDR3 is built from 14 residues. J lost 5 bases, V lost 1 base, and 4 bases had no gene match. Germline V lookup: CDR1 WSHSY, CDR2 SAAADI. The source is a woman in her twenties or thirties with COVID-19, enrolled during active disease. The sample taken for sequencing was peripheral blood. The chain is built from TRBV10-2 and TRBJ1-1; TRBD1 aligns across 7 bases. The CDR3 DNA reads TGCGCCAGCAGTGAGTACAGGGGAGCTACTGAAGCTTTCTTT. Its protein is CASSEYRGATEAFF.